This passage covers 15 T cell receptor beta chains from one sample sequenced in a study of cytomegalovirus exposure and HLA in healthy donors. This PCR relied on a set of 60 Vbeta primers and 13 Jbeta primers. Only in-frame clones appear in the TCRdb table, and some are missing; sequencing was by immunoSEQ multiplex PCR. The table shows 160,000 or so clones, with over 75% occurring only once. The specimen was PBMCs. The receptors were sampled from a woman aged 25 to 45 in good health and CMV-seronegative.

This chain links TRBV30 with TRBJ1-1; D perhaps matches TRBD1 (6 bases). Per germline, CDR1 GTSNPN and CDR2 SVGIG (reference sequence). CDR3 size: 14 residues. The V end lost 2 bases, the J end lost 8 bases, and 18 bases lay between the germline ends. The CDR3 here is CAWSLGGGLSEAFF. The CDR3 DNA is TGTGCCTGGAGTCTCGGGGGGGGCCTGTCCGAAGCTTTCTTT.

This chain joins TRBV5-8 and TRBJ1-1, with D perhaps matching TRBD1 (5 bases). Germline V CDR1 and CDR2: SGHTS, YDEGEE. This CDR3 region has 16 residues. Deletions cut 0 bases from V and 0 bases from J, with 12 bases between. CDR3 bases: TGTGCCAGCAGCTTGGCCCCTCGGGGGATGAACACTGAAGCTTTCTTT. Its protein product is CASSLAPRGMNTEAFF. The full variable domain, in which reference TRBV5-8 and TRBJ1-1 provide the parts outside the CDR3, is EAGVTQSPTHLIKTRGQQATLRCSPISGHTSVYWYQQALGLGLQFLLWYDEGEERNRGNFPPRFSGRQFPNYSSELNVNALELEDSALYLCASSLAPRGMNTEAFFGQGTRLTVV.

This clone has a handful of counts. Here the CDR3 DNA reads TGTGCCAGCAGCAAGACTAGCGGCTCCTACGAGCAGTACTTC. Residues: CASSKTSGSYEQYF. The chain recombines TRBV11-2 with TRBJ2-7; 9 nucleotides match TRBD2. Germline-derived CDR1 and CDR2 are SGHAT and FQNNGV. The CDR3 has 14 amino acids. After removal of 5 bases from V and 0 bases from J, the junction contained 2 bases not matched to a gene.

The chain links TRBV30 to TRBJ1-1; D is unclear. This CDR3 spans 13 amino acids. Germline assignment: CDR1 GTSNPN and CDR2 SVGIG (reference sequence). With 3 bases removed from V and 0 bases from J, the gap between germline ends came to 8 bases. The chain's CDR3 is CAWSPEMNTEAFF. The CDR3, as DNA: TGTGCCTGGAGCCCCGAGATGAACACTGAAGCTTTCTTT.

In nucleotides, the CDR3 is TGTGCCGTGCGGGGGGGCTTGTCCGGGGAGCTGTTTTTT. It translates to CAVRGGLSGELFF. This chain uses TRBV10-3 with TRBJ2-2; 9 bases are a match to TRBD2. This CDR3 region has 13 residues. J lost 6 bases, V lost 11 bases, and 7 bases had no gene match. Looked up from germline, CDR1 is ENHRY and CDR2 is SYGVKD.

The CDR3 spells CASSLEATYEQYF. As DNA, the CDR3 is TGTGCCAGCAGCTTGGAGGCCACCTACGAGCAGTACTTC. The chain is built from TRBV11-1 and TRBJ2-7, with D possibly being TRBD2 (5 bases). This CDR3 is 13 amino acids long. CDR1 SGHAT and CDR2 FQDESV come from the germline V gene (reference sequence). V was pared by 3 bases and J by 2 bases, with 8 bases between.

The chain has TRBV18 and TRBJ2-1; D call uncertain. V lost 4 bases, J lost 0 bases, and 7 bases lay in between. Germline V gene sequence: CDR1 KGHSH, CDR2 LQKENI. This CDR3 is built from 14 residues. CDR3 in amino acids: CASSRQRSYNEQFF. The CDR3 DNA sequence: TGTGCCAGCTCACGGCAGCGCTCCTACAATGAGCAGTTCTTC.

The chain links TRBV6-5 to TRBJ1-3; no definite D call. The CDR3 runs 16 residues. V was shortened by 0 bases and J by 3 bases, with 12 bases between the two germline ends. CDR1 and CDR2 from the germline V gene are MNHEY and SVGAGI. CDR3 nucleotides: TGTGCCAGCAGTTACTCGCAAAGGAGTTTTGGAAACACCATATATTTT. It codes for CASSYSQRSFGNTIYF.

This rearrangement joins TRBV30 to TRBJ1-2; D perhaps matches TRBD1 (6 bases). The CDR3 has 13 residues. Germline CDR1 is GTSNPN and CDR2 is SVGIG (reference sequence). V was shortened by 1 base and J by 7 bases, with 13 bases between the two germline ends. CDR3 DNA: TGTGCCTGGAGTGGACAGGTGCTTCTTGGCTACACCTTC. Translating it yields CAWSGQVLLGYTF.

The chain combines TRBV30 with TRBJ1-4; D may be TRBD1 (6 bases). The V gene's germline CDR1 is GTSNPN and CDR2 SVGIG (reference sequence). V was cut by 2 bases and J by 7 bases, with 20 bases left in between. This CDR3 is built from 16 residues. The CDR3 reads CAWSYHRGARPEKLFF. CDR3 nucleotide sequence: TGTGCCTGGAGTTACCACCGGGGGGCTCGACCTGAAAAACTGTTTTTT.

The chain links TRBV29-1 to TRBJ2-7; D is undetermined. The CDR3 is 11 residues long. The V end was cut by 6 bases, the J end by 5 bases, with 11 bases between. Looked up from germline, CDR1 is SQVTM and CDR2 is ANQGSEA. The CDR3 bases are TGCAGCGTATATAACTTCAACGAGCAGTACTTC. Translation gives CSVYNFNEQYF.

The chain recombines TRBV7-2 with TRBJ1-5; 11 bases line up with TRBD1. The CDR3 is 18 residues long. From germline, CDR1 is SGHTA and CDR2 FQGNSA. The V segment lost 1 base and the J segment 4 bases; nucleotides outside the gene matches: 9. CDR3 in amino acids: CASSLVGTGGSTNQPQHF. The CDR3 nucleotides are TGTGCCAGCAGCTTAGTTGGGACAGGGGGGTCTACGAATCAGCCCCAGCATTTT.

This chain joins TRBV18 and TRBJ1-6, with D tentatively TRBD1 (6 bases). The germline V gene encodes CDR1 KGHSH and CDR2 LQKENI. The CDR3 is 13 residues long. V shed 5 bases and J shed 7 bases, with 9 bases lying between them. The CDR3 sequence is CASSFDRNSPLHF. Written as DNA, the CDR3 is TGTGCCAGCTCATTCGACAGGAATTCACCCCTCCACTTT.

The gene calls are TRBV6-1 and TRBJ2-7; 8 bases are shared with TRBD1. V lost 4 bases to trimming and J lost 6 bases; unmatched junction nucleotides: 8. This CDR3 has 14 amino acids. The V gene's germline CDR1 is MNHNS and CDR2 SASEGT. CDR3 protein: CASSGRTGLGEQYF. In nucleotides, the CDR3 is TGTGCCAGCAGTGGTCGGACAGGGCTCGGCGAGCAGTACTTC.

This clone showed up just a few times. This chain links TRBV6-6 with TRBJ1-5; 10 bases align to TRBD1. V trimming: 4 bases; J trimming: 9 bases; junction bases outside the gene matches: 6. The CDR3 loop spans 14 amino acids. Germline V gene sequence: CDR1 MNHNY, CDR2 SVGAGI (reference sequence). CDR3: CASSSRDRGSPQHF. Here the CDR3 DNA reads TGTGCCAGCAGTTCCCGGGACAGGGGTTCGCCCCAGCATTTT.